Listed below are T cell receptor beta chains from one sample, sequenced in a study of T-cell reconstitution after alpha-beta-depleted transplantation in children. Using its own MiXCR run on the PCR reads, TCRdb lists one record per CDR3 protein. The sample records over 400,000 distinct CDR3 sequences, roughly two fifths being singletons. Sequenced here: PBMCs, sampled before TCRalphabeta/CD19-depleted stem cell transplant. These receptors were obtained from a girl aged 2 to 10 with aplastic anemia, due to receive a stem cell transplant. Both conserved end residues are part of each CDR3. A D gene is named only where the DNA matches it firmly. Size values are once, few and many counts, or a class for expanded clones, and some rows have none.

TRBV14,TRBJ1-6,.,few,TGTGCCAGCAGCCCGCCGGGGTCCTATAATTCACCCCTCCACTTT,CASSPPGSYNSPLHF
TRBV7-9,TRBJ2-3,TRBD1,few,TGTGCCAGCAGCCCCAGGGGGCCCACAGATACGCAGTATTTT,CASSPRGPTDTQYF
TRBV5-1,TRBJ2-1,TRBD2,many,TGCGCCAGCAGCGCCTCCGGGACTAGCGGGGGGGCTAGGCAGTTCTTC,CASSASGTSGGARQFF
TRBV6-1,TRBJ2-3,.,.,TGTGCCAGCTCGGATAGACCGGGAGTCACAGATACGCAGTATTTT,CASSDRPGVTDTQYF
TRBV20-1,TRBJ2-7,TRBD2,few,TGCAGTGCTAGGGGCACTAGCGGGACTCTCTACGAGCAGTACTTC,CSARGTSGTLYEQYF
TRBV7-9,TRBJ2-1,.,.,TGTGCCAGCAGCTTAGTGTTCGGCAATGAGCAGTTCTTC,CASSLVFGNEQFF
TRBV2,TRBJ2-7,TRBD2,.,TGTGCCAGCAGTGAAATGGGAGGGAGGAGCTACGAGCAGTACTTC,CASSEMGGRSYEQYF
TRBV27,TRBJ2-1,.,.,TGTGCCAGCAGTTTATCGACGGGCGCCAATGAGCAGTTCTTC,CASSLSTGANEQFF
TRBV6-5,TRBJ2-1,TRBD2,.,TGTGCCAGCAGTTACTCAGCTGGACTAGCGGGAAGAGGTGAGCAGTTCTTC,CASSYSAGLAGRGEQFF
TRBV20-1,TRBJ2-3,TRBD2,.,TGCAGTGCTAGAGATATAGCTAGCGGGAACGCAGATACGCAGTATTTT,CSARDIASGNADTQYF
TRBV15,TRBJ2-1,TRBD1,few,TGTGCCACCAGCGGAGGGGACAGGGGGCTCAATGAGCAGTTCTTC,CATSGGDRGLNEQFF
TRBV18,TRBJ2-7,.,.,TGTGCCAGCTCACCACTCGATCATCTGACCTCCTACGAGCAGTACTTC,CASSPLDHLTSYEQYF
TRBV6-5,TRBJ2-1,.,.,TGTGCCAGCAGTTATGGGGGCGCTTCCAATGAGCAGTTCTTC,CASSYGGASNEQFF
TRBV20-1,TRBJ2-3,.,.,TGCAGTGCTTCTCTAGCTGGGGGCACAGATACGCAGTATTTT,CSASLAGGTDTQYF
TRBV5-4,TRBJ2-3,TRBD2,.,TGTGCCAGCAGCACGGCGGGGGGAAGCACAGATACGCAGTATTTT,CASSTAGGSTDTQYF
TRBV5-8,TRBJ1-5,.,.,TGTGCCAGCAGCCGGGGGGATAATTATCAGCCCCAGCATTTT,CASSRGDNYQPQHF
TRBV29-1,TRBJ1-2,.,many,TGCAGCGTTGAAGGCCCCGACAGGCGGGATGGCTACACCTTC,CSVEGPDRRDGYTF
TRBV24-1,TRBJ2-2,.,.,TGTGCCACCAGTGACACAGGGACACCGGTCGGGGAGCTGTTTTTT,CATSDTGTPVGELFF
TRBV18,TRBJ1-1,TRBD1,many,TGTGCCAGCTCACCCGGGACAGGCTTGGGGGTGTTT,CASSPGTGLGVF
TRBV5-4,TRBJ2-7,.,few,TGTGCCAGCAGCTCGGGCAGGGTGGAACACGAGCAGTACTTC,CASSSGRVEHEQYF
TRBV7-2,TRBJ2-1,TRBD1,many,TGTGCCAGCAGCCCAGGACAGGGACAATGGGATGAGCAGTTCTTC,CASSPGQGQWDEQFF
TRBV20-1,TRBJ2-1,.,.,TGCAGTGCAGGACAGATCTACAATGAGCAGTTCTTC,CSAGQIYNEQFF
TRBV20-1,TRBJ1-1,.,.,TGCAGTGCGAGCTTCAGGGATGTAACTGAAGCTTTCTTT,CSASFRDVTEAFF
TRBV12-3/TRBV12-4,TRBJ1-2,.,many,TGTGCCAGCAGTCATCAAGCTAACTATGGCTACACCTTC,CASSHQANYGYTF
TRBV7-2,TRBJ2-7,.,.,TGTGCCAGCAGCCCCTGGAGGGGGTTTAGCGACGAGCAGTACTTC,CASSPWRGFSDEQYF
TRBV28,TRBJ2-2,TRBD2,many,TGTGCCAGCAGTTTGGCTAGCGGGAGATCAGCCACCGGGGAGCTGTTTTTT,CASSLASGRSATGELFF
TRBV5-1,TRBJ2-1,TRBD2,many,TGCGCCAGCGGCTTAGCGGGAGGAAGCAATGAGCAGTTCTTC,CASGLAGGSNEQFF
TRBV6-5,TRBJ1-4,.,.,TGTGCCAGCAGTTACTCGTTCGGGTTTTTAAAACTGTTTTTT,CASSYSFGFLKLFF
TRBV28,TRBJ2-7,TRBD2,.,TGTGCCAGCCGAGGGACTAGCGGGAGAGGCGAGCAGTACTTC,CASRGTSGRGEQYF
TRBV9,TRBJ1-1,.,.,TGTGCCAGCAGCGTCCAGCCGGGAGGGGGTGAAGCTTTCTTT,CASSVQPGGGEAFF
TRBV12-3/TRBV12-4,TRBJ2-2,TRBD2,many,TGTGCCAGCGACCAACAGGGCCCCGGGACTAGCACCGGGGAGCTGTTTTTT,CASDQQGPGTSTGELFF
TRBV11-2,TRBJ2-3,TRBD2,.,TGTGCCAGCAGCTTAGAGCTAGCGGGAGGCCCCACAGATACGCAGTATTTT,CASSLELAGGPTDTQYF
TRBV12-3/TRBV12-4,TRBJ1-1,.,once,TGTGCCAGCAGTTCGGGGACTTCGAACACTGAAGCTTTCTTT,CASSSGTSNTEAFF
TRBV3-1,TRBJ2-5,TRBD1,many,TGTGCCAGCAGCCTTCGGACAGGGGGCGCAGAGACCCAGTACTTC,CASSLRTGGAETQYF
TRBV18,TRBJ2-1,.,.,TGTGCCAGCTCACCGGAGGGACGGCGGGCATACAATGAGCAGTTCTTC,CASSPEGRRAYNEQFF
TRBV5-1,TRBJ2-6,.,.,TGCGCCAGCAGCCCGGTTGCGTGGGCTGGGGCCAACGTCCTGACTTTC,CASSPVAWAGANVLTF
TRBV12-3/TRBV12-4,TRBJ1-1,TRBD1,many,TGTGCCAGCAGTTGGACAGGGCAAATGAACACTGAAGCTTTCTTT,CASSWTGQMNTEAFF
TRBV7-8,TRBJ2-5,.,.,TGTGCCAGCAGCTTAGTGGGGGAATGGGAGACCCAGTACTTC,CASSLVGEWETQYF